One and the same sample provided the 25 T cell receptor beta chains below, sequenced in a study of OX40 agonist ivuxolimab in advanced cancers. Produced via immunoSEQ multiplex PCR; TCRdb's table is partial and in-frame only. The sample gives about 81,000 clones, roughly 91% of which show up once; more than 13% is in the top ten. Sequenced material: CD4+ or CD8+ T cells sorted from blood, taken in a trial of the OX40 agonist ivuxolimab. The source of these receptors is an adult with an advanced solid tumor such as melanoma, head and neck, liver or kidney cancer.

The chain employs TRBV7-9 and TRBJ1-4, with a weak D call TRBD1 (6 bases). The V gene lost 5 bases and the J gene lost 5 bases, with 18 bases spanning the gap. CDR3 size: 16 residues. CDR1 SEHNR and CDR2 FQNEAQ come from the germline V gene (reference sequence). This chain's CDR3 is CASSPSHGTLNEKLFF. In DNA form, the CDR3 reads TGTGCCAGCAGCCCCTCTCACGGGACACTGAATGAAAAACTGTTTTTT.

The chain joins TRBV11-2 to TRBJ2-1; TRBD2 matches at 9 bases. The CDR3 runs to 16 residues. The trim removed 8 bases at V and 6 bases at J, leaving 14 bases unmatched. Germline V CDR1 and CDR2: SGHAT, FQNNGV. This chain's CDR3 is CASSQTSGRRGNEQFF. As DNA, the CDR3 is TGTGCCAGCTCACAGACTAGCGGCCGCAGAGGCAATGAGCAGTTCTTC.

The gene calls are TRBV27 and TRBJ2-2; D gene uncertain. Germline V gene lookup returns CDR1 MNHEY and CDR2 SMNVEV (reference sequence). The CDR3 runs to 11 residues. Deletions cut 6 bases from V and 5 bases from J, with 4 bases between. CDR3 in amino acids: CASSLTGELFF. In DNA form, the CDR3 reads TGTGCCAGCAGCTTAACCGGGGAGCTGTTTTTT.

The chain couples TRBV13 to TRBJ1-2; 7 positions match TRBD1. CDR1 is PRHDT and CDR2 is FYEKMQ in the germline V gene (reference sequence). The CDR3 runs 15 residues. V was pared by 5 bases and J by 0 bases, with 6 bases of the junction left unmatched. CDR3: CASSPQGSPNYGYTF. CDR3 bases: TGTGCCAGCAGCCCACAGGGGAGCCCTAACTATGGCTACACCTTC.

The V call is TRBV11-2, the J call TRBJ1-1, with D perhaps matching TRBD1 (6 bases). The germline gives CDR1 SGHAT, CDR2 FQNNGV. The V end lost 3 bases, the J end lost 8 bases, and 13 bases lay between the germline ends. The CDR3 runs 13 residues. The CDR3 region has the DNA TGTGCCAGCAGCTTCCCGGCGGGGGCAGAAGCTTTCTTT. Encoded protein: CASSFPAGAEAFF.

The chain has TRBV7-9 and TRBJ1-3; D is uncertain. V was trimmed by 4 bases and J by 3 bases, leaving 10 bases between them. The CDR3 is 14 residues long. Germline CDR1 and CDR2: SEHNR and FQNEAQ (reference sequence). CDR3 DNA sequence: TGTGCCAGCAGCTCAGACTGGGTTGGAAACACCATATATTTT. Its translation: CASSSDWVGNTIYF.

The chain recombines TRBV7-9 with TRBJ2-1; 7 bases align to TRBD1. The CDR3 has 19 amino acids. Germline CDR1 reads SEHNR; CDR2 reads FQNEAQ (reference sequence). With V trimmed by 5 bases and J by 0 bases, 16 bases remained unmatched. DNA of the CDR3: TGTGCCAGCAGCCCCCCGGGACAGCGCCCTACATTCTCCTACAATGAGCAGTTCTTC. Its protein product is CASSPPGQRPTFSYNEQFF.

The V call is TRBV7-8, the J call TRBJ1-1; D not certain. The CDR3 has 14 amino acids. V was cut by 2 bases and J by 5 bases, with 12 bases left in between. CDR1 and CDR2 from the germline V gene are SGHVS and FQNEAQ. CDR3 sequence (DNA): TGTGCCAGCAGCTTAAGCGCTGTGGGAACTGAAGCTTTCTTT. Protein: CASSLSAVGTEAFF.

This chain uses TRBV7-8 with TRBJ1-5; D gene ambiguous. Germline CDR1 SGHVS, CDR2 FQNEAQ. V was cut by 8 bases and J by 2 bases, with 10 bases left in between. This CDR3 comprises 13 residues. The CDR3 protein is CASHTGGNQPQHF. CDR3 coding DNA: TGTGCCAGCCACACCGGGGGCAATCAGCCCCAGCATTTT.

This chain joins TRBV9 and TRBJ1-4; D is perhaps TRBD1 (5 bases). Trimming removed 4 bases from V and 0 bases from J, with 10 bases in between. This CDR3 is built from 15 residues. Germline CDR1 reads SGDLS; CDR2 reads YYNGEE. The CDR3 loop reads CASSRGLATNEKLFF. In DNA form, the CDR3 reads TGTGCCAGCAGCAGGGGTTTAGCAACTAATGAAAAACTGTTTTTT.

The rearrangement links TRBV6-6 to TRBJ1-5; the D is unclear. Germline V gene sequence: CDR1 MNHNY, CDR2 SVGAGI (reference sequence). There are 15 residues in the CDR3. V was pared by 7 bases and J by 7 bases, with 20 bases between. CDR3 region: CASTSTAGSRQPQHF. CDR3 DNA: TGTGCCAGCACGTCGACGGCGGGGTCCCGCCAGCCCCAGCATTTT.

On this clone: This sample includes further DNA sequences coding for the same CDR3. The chain carries TRBV19 and TRBJ1-1; D remains unclear. The germline V gene encodes CDR1 LNHDA and CDR2 SQIVND (reference sequence). V gave up 1 base and J gave up 4 bases, with 7 bases separating them. The CDR3 spans 13 residues. The DNA for the CDR3 is TGTGCCAGTAGTATAGGGGGAGGCACTGAAGCTTTCTTT. Its protein is CASSIGGGTEAFF.

This chain links TRBV7-2 with TRBJ1-2; D is unresolved. This CDR3 contains 13 residues. CDR1 and CDR2 from the germline V gene are SGHTA and FQGNSA. The V gene lost 2 bases and the J gene lost 4 bases, with 8 bases spanning the gap. The CDR3 DNA is TGTGCCAGCAGCTTAACAGATCTCTATGGCTACACCTTC. The encoded protein is CASSLTDLYGYTF.

The chain uses TRBV7-6 and TRBJ2-2; no reliable D call. Deletions cut 4 bases from V and 6 bases from J, with 6 bases between. CDR1 and CDR2 from the germline V gene are SGHVS and FNYEAQ. This CDR3 contains 12 residues. The CDR3 DNA reads as TGTGCCAGCAGCTCGATTGCCGGGGAGCTGTTTTTT. This gives the protein CASSSIAGELFF.

This clone was counted once. The gene calls are TRBV9 and TRBJ2-1; the match to TRBD2 covers 8 bases. The CDR3 is 15 amino acids. J gave up 9 bases and V 0 bases, and 8 bases lay outside the gene matches. Germline CDR1 and CDR2: SGDLS and YYNGEE. CDR3 bases: TGTGCCAGCAGCGTAGAGGGGACTAGGGGTGGTGAGCAGTTCTTC. This sequence encodes CASSVEGTRGGEQFF.

This rearrangement joins TRBV7-8 to TRBJ2-7, with 8 bases lining up with TRBD1. The CDR3 has 15 amino acids. Unmatched junction bases numbered 9, after V lost 1 base and J lost 7 bases. Germline-derived CDR1 and CDR2 are SGHVS and FQNEAQ. The CDR3 loop reads CASSLEWQGAKEQYF. The DNA of the CDR3 is TGTGCCAGCAGCTTAGAGTGGCAGGGGGCGAAGGAGCAGTACTTC.

The V gene is TRBV29-1, the J gene TRBJ2-2; 10 positions match TRBD1. The V segment lost 0 bases and the J segment 5 bases; nucleotides outside the gene matches: 6. The V gene's germline CDR1 is SQVTM and CDR2 ANQGSEA. The CDR3 is 16 amino acids. CDR3 bases: TGCAGCGTTGAAGATGCCGGGACAGGGGAAACCGGGGAGCTGTTTTTT. Residues: CSVEDAGTGETGELFF.

This chain links TRBV15 with TRBJ2-1; the match to TRBD1 covers 9 bases. V shed 8 bases and J 6 bases; nucleotides not matched to a gene: 8. From germline, CDR1 is LNHNV and CDR2 YYDKDF (reference sequence). The CDR3 is 14 amino acids. This CDR3 reads CATAPGTGSNEQFF. CDR3 in DNA: TGTGCCACCGCTCCCGGGACAGGGAGCAATGAGCAGTTCTTC.

The CDR3 loop reads CASSYSRQGDVYEQYF. The CDR3 nucleotides read TGTGCCAGCAGTTACTCGAGACAGGGGGATGTTTACGAGCAGTACTTC. The chain carries TRBV6-6 and TRBJ2-5, with 9 bases that match TRBD1. Gene TRBJ2-7 matches the end of the DNA better, so the J call may be wrong. The CDR3 runs to 16 residues. Germline V CDR1 and CDR2: MNHNY, SVGAGI (reference sequence).

On this clone itself: The sample carries other DNA sequences with the same CDR3. The chain combines TRBV27 with TRBJ1-1; 9 bases agree with TRBD1. Germline values: CDR1 MNHEY, CDR2 SMNVEV (reference sequence). The ends lost 2 bases at V and 9 bases at J; junction bases unmatched: 4. The CDR3 has 13 amino acids. The CDR3 DNA is TGTGCCAGCAGTTTAGTAAACAGGGGGCAAGCTTTCTTT. Translation: CASSLVNRGQAFF.

The chain recombines TRBV5-1 with TRBJ1-5; TRBD1 matches at 7 bases. J lost 4 bases, V lost 2 bases, and 9 bases had no gene match. Per germline, CDR1 SGHRS and CDR2 YFSETQ. The CDR3 has 16 amino acids. CDR3 nucleotide sequence: TGCGCCAGCAGCTTTAATTCCGGGACAGCTAATCAGCCCCAGCATTTT. It translates to CASSFNSGTANQPQHF.

This chain connects TRBV4-3 to TRBJ1-5, with D perhaps matching TRBD1 (6 bases). Trimming took 4 bases from V and 6 from J, leaving 19 bases between them. Germline loops: CDR1 LGHNA, CDR2 YSLEER. The CDR3 spans 16 residues. The CDR3, as DNA: TGCGCCAGCAGCCGGGGGGCAGGGGAGCTCGGTCAGCCCCAGCATTTT. Amino acids: CASSRGAGELGQPQHF.

V usage is TRBV7-6 and J usage is TRBJ2-5; TRBD2 aligns across 8 bases. The CDR3 length is 13 residues. Germline CDR1 reads SGHVS; CDR2 reads FNYEAQ. With V trimmed by 5 bases and J by 4 bases, 3 bases remained unmatched. The CDR3 nucleotides are TGTGCCAGCAGCCCGACTAGCGTAGAGACCCAGTACTTC. Its protein product is CASSPTSVETQYF.

This clone has just one count. This chain connects TRBV4-1 to TRBJ1-5; TRBD1 agrees at 7 bases. The CDR3 length is 15 residues. The V and J ends lost 5 bases and 4 bases, in that order; junction bases with no gene match: 8. Germline CDR1 and CDR2: MGHRA and YSYEKL. The CDR3: CASSFRDSSNQPQHF. The CDR3 DNA reads TGCGCCAGCAGCTTCCGGGACAGCTCTAATCAGCCCCAGCATTTT.

This sequence joins TRBV28 and TRBJ1-5; perhaps TRBD1 as D (5 bases). There are 15 residues in the CDR3. Germline CDR1 reads MDHEN; CDR2 reads SYDVKM. V gave up 2 bases and J gave up 1 base, with 9 bases separating them. CDR3 region: CASSLGRASNQPQHF. The CDR3, as DNA: TGTGCCAGCAGTTTAGGCAGGGCCAGCAATCAGCCCCAGCATTTT.